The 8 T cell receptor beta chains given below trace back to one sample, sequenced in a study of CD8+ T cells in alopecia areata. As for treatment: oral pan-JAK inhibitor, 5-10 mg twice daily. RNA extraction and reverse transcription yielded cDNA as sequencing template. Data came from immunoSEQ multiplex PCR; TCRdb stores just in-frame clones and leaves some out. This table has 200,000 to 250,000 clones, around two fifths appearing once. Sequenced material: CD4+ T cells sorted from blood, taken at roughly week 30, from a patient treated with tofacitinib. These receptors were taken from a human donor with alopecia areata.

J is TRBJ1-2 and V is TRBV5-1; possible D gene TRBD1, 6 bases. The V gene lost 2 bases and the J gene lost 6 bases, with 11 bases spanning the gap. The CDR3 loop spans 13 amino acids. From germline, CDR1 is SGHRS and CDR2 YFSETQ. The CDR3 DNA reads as TGCGCCAGCAGCTTACAGGGCTCGAATGGCTACACCTTC. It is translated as CASSLQGSNGYTF.

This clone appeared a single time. The chain's CDR3 is CASSPIGPVNTEAFF. As DNA, the CDR3 is TGCGCCAGCAGCCCGATTGGGCCGGTGAACACTGAAGCTTTCTTT. The chain recombines TRBV5-1 with TRBJ1-1; no clear D gene. Germline CDR1 is SGHRS and CDR2 is YFSETQ. The CDR3 has 15 residues. V dropped 4 bases and J dropped 0 bases, with 13 bases sitting between them.

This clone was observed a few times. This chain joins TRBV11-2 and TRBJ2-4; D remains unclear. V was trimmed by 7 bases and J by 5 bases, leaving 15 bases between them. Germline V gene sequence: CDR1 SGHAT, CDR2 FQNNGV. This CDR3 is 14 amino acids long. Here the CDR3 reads CASTPPSWENIQYF. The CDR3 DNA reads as TGTGCCAGCACCCCCCCTTCGTGGGAAAACATTCAGTACTTC. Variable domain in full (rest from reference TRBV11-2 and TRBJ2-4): EAGVAQSPRYKIIEKRQSVAFWCNPISGHATLYWYQQILGQGPKLLIQFQNNGVVDDSQLPKDRFSAERLKGVDSTLKIQPAKLEDSAVYLCASTPPSWENIQYFGAGTRLSVL.

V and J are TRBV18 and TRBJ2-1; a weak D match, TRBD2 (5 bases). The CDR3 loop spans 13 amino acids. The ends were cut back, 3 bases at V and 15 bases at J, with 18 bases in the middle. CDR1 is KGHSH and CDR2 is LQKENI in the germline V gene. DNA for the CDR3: TGTGCCAGCTCACCGCGGATGGACTTAGGAGGGTTCTTC. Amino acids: CASSPRMDLGGFF.

Here the CDR3 reads CASSLSRDTLTEGYTF. CDR3 in DNA: TGTGCCAGCAGTTTATCACGGGACACCCTTACCGAGGGCTACACCTTC. The chain is built from TRBV28 and TRBJ1-2; D may be TRBD1 (6 bases). The V end was cut by 1 base, the J end by 8 bases, with 20 bases between. The CDR3 length is 16 residues. CDR1 and CDR2 (germline): MDHEN, SYDVKM.

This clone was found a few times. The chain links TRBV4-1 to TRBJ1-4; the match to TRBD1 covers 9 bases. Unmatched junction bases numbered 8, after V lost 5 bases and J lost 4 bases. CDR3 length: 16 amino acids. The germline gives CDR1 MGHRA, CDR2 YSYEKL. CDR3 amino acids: CASSNGRDRVNEKLFF. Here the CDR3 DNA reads TGCGCCAGCAGCAACGGCAGGGACAGGGTTAATGAAAAACTGTTTTTT.

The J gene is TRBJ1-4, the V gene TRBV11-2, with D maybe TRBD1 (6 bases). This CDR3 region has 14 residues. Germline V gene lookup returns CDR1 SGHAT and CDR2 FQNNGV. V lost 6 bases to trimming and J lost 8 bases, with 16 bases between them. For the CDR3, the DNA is TGTGCCAGCAGTCCGTCCAGGGGCTGGGAAAAACTGTTTTTT. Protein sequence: CASSPSRGWEKLFF.

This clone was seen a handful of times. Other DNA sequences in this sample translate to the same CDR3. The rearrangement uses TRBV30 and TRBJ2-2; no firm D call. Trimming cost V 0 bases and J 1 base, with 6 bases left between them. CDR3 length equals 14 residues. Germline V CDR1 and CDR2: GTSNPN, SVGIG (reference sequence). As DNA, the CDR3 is TGTGCCTGGAGTGTACGGCAGAACACCGGGGAGCTGTTTTTT. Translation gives CAWSVRQNTGELFF.